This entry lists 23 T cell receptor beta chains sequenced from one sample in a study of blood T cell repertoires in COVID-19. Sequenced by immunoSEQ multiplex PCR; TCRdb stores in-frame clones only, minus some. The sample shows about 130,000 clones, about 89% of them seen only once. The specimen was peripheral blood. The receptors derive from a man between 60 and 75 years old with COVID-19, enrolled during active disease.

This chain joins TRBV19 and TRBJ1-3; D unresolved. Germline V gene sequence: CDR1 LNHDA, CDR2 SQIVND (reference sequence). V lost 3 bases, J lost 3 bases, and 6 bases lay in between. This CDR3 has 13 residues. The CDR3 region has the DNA TGTGCCAGTAGTATGGAGGGTGGAAACACCATATATTTT. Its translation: CASSMEGGNTIYF. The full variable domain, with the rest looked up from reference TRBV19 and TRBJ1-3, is DGGITQSPKYLFRKEGQNVTLSCEQNLNHDAMYWYRQDPGQGLRLIYYSQIVNDFQKGDIAEGYSVSREKKESFPLTVTSAQKNPTAFYLCASSMEGGNTIYFGEGSWLTVV.

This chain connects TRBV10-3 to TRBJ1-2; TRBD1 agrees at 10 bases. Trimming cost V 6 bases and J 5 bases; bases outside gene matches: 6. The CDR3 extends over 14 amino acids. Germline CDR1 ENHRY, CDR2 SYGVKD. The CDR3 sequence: CAISPRQGAYGYTF. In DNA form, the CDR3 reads TGTGCCATCAGCCCGAGACAGGGGGCATATGGCTACACCTTC.

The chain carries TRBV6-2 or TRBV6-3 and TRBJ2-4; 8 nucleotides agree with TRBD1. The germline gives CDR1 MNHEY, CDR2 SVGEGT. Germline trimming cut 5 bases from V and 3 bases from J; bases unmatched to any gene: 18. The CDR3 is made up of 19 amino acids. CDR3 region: CASSTFLRTGSLGKNIQYF. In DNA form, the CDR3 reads TGTGCCAGCAGTACCTTCTTGAGGACAGGGAGCCTTGGCAAAAACATTCAGTACTTC.

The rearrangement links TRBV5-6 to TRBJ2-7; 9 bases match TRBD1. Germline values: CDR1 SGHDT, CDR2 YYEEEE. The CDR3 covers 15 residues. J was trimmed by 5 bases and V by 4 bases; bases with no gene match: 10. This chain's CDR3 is CASSQTGTGRHEQYF. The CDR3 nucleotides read TGTGCCAGCAGCCAGACCGGGACAGGGCGACACGAGCAGTACTTC.

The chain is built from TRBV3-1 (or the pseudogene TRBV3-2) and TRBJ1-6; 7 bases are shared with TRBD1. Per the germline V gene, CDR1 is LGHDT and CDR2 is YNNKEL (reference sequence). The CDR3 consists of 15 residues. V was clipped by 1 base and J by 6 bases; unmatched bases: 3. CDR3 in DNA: TGTGCCAGCAGCCAAGGGCAGGGGGGTAATTCACCCCTCCACTTT. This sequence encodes CASSQGQGGNSPLHF.

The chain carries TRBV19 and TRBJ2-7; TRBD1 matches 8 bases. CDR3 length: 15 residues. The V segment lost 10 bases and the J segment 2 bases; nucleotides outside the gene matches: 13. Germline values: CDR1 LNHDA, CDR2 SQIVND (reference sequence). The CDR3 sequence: CATLGGTGSTYEQYF. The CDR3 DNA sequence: TGTGCCACCTTAGGCGGGACAGGATCGACCTACGAGCAGTACTTC.

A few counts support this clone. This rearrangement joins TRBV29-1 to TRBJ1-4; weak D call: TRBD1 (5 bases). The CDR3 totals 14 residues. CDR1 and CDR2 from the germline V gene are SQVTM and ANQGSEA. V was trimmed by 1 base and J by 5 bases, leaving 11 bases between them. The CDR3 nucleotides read TGCAGCGTTGAAGTCAGTCAGGGAAATGAAAAACTGTTTTTT. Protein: CSVEVSQGNEKLFF.

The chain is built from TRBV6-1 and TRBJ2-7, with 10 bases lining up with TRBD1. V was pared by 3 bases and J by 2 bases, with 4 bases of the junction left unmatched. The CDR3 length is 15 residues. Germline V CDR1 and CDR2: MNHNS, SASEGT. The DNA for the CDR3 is TGTGCCAGCAGTGACCGGGACAGGGGTACCTACGAGCAGTACTTC. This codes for CASSDRDRGTYEQYF.

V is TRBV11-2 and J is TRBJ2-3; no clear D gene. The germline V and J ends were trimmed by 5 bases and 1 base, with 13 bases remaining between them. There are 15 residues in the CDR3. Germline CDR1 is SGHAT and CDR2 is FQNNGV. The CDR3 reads CASSPLGAGTDTQYF. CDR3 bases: TGTGCCAGCAGCCCTCTAGGAGCCGGCACAGATACGCAGTATTTT.

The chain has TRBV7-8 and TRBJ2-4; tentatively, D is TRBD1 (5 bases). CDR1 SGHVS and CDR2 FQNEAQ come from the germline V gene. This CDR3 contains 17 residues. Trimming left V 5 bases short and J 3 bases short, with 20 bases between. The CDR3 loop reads CASSIDEWGLGKNIQYF. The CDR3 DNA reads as TGTGCCAGCAGCATAGACGAGTGGGGCTTAGGCAAAAACATTCAGTACTTC.

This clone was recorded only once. Written as DNA, the CDR3 is TGTGCCTGGAATCCGGGACAGGGTTATGACGAAAAACTGTTTTTT. Translation gives CAWNPGQGYDEKLFF. The V call is TRBV30, the J call TRBJ1-4; 9 bases fit TRBD1. J gave up 8 bases and V 4 bases, and 11 bases lay outside the gene matches. Germline V gene lookup returns CDR1 GTSNPN and CDR2 SVGIG (reference sequence). This CDR3 region has 15 residues.

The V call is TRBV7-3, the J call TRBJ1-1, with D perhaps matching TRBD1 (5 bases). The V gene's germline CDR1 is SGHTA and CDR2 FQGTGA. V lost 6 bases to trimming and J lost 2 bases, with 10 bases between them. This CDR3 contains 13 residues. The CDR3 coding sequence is TGTGCCAGCAGTAAACAGGAAAACACTGAAGCTTTCTTT. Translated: CASSKQENTEAFF.

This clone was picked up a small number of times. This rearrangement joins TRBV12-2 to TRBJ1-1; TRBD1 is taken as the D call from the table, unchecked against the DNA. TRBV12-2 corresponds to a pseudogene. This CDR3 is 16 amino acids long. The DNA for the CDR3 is TGTGCAAGTCGCTTAACAAAGGAGACAGCGAACACTGAAGCTTTCTTT. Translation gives CASRLTKETANTEAFF.

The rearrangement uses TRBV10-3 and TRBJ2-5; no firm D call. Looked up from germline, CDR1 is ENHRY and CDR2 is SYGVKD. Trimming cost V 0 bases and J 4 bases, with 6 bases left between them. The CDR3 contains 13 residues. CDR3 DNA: TGTGCCATCAGTGAGTCAGGCGGAGAGACCCAGTACTTC. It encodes CAISESGGETQYF.

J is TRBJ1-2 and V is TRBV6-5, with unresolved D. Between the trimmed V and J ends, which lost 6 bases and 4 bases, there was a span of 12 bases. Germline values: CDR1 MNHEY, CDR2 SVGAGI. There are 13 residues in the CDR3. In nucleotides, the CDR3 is TGTGCCAGCAGCCCCGTTCTACCCTATGGCTACACCTTC. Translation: CASSPVLPYGYTF.

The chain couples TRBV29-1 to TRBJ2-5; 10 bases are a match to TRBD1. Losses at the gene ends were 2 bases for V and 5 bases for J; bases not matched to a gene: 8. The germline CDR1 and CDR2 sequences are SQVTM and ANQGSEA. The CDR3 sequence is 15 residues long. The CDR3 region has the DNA TGCAGCGTTGAATCTGGGACAGGGGAGTTCGAGACCCAGTACTTC. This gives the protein CSVESGTGEFETQYF.

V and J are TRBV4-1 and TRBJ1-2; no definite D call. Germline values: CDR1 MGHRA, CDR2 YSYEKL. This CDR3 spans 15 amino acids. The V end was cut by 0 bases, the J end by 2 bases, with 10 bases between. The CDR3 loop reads CASSQDEVQNYGYTF. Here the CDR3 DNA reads TGCGCCAGCAGCCAAGATGAGGTGCAGAACTATGGCTACACCTTC.

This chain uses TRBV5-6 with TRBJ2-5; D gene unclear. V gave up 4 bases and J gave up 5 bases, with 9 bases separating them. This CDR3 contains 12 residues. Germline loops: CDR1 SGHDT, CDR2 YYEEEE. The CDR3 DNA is TGTGCCAGCAGCCCTGTGGAGGAGACCCAGTACTTC. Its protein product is CASSPVEETQYF.

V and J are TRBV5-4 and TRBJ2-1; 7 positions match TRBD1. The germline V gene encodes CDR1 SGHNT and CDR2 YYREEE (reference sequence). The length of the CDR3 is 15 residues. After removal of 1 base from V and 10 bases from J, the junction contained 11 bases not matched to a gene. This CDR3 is CASSLQGVSVGEQFF. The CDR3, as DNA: TGTGCCAGCAGCTTGCAGGGGGTAAGCGTTGGGGAGCAGTTCTTC.

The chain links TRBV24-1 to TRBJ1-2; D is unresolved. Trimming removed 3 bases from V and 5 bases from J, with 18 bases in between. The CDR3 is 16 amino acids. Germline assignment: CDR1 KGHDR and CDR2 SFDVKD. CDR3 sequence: CATSDGPTQSGYGYTF. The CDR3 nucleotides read TGTGCCACCAGTGATGGGCCCACCCAGAGCGGGTATGGCTACACCTTC.

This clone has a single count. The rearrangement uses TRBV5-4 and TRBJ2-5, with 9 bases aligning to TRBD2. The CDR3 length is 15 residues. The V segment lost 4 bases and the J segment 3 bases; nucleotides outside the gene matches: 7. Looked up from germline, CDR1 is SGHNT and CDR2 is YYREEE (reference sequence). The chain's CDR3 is CASSGERGDKETQYF. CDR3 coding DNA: TGTGCCAGCAGCGGGGAGCGGGGGGACAAAGAGACCCAGTACTTC.

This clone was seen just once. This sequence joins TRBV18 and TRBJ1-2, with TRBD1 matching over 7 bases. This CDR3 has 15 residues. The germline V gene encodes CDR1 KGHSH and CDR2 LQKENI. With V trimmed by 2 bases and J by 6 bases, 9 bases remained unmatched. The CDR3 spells CASSPGRGGYDGYTF. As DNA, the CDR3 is TGTGCCAGCTCACCAGGGAGAGGGGGCTATGATGGCTACACCTTC.

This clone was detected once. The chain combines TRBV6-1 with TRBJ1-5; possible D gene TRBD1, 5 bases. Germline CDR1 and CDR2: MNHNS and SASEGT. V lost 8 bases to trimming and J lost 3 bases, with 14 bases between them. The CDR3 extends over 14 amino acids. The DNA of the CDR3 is TGTGCCAGCTCCGGGGGGGGGTCCAATCAGCCCCAGCATTTT. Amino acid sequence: CASSGGGSNQPQHF.